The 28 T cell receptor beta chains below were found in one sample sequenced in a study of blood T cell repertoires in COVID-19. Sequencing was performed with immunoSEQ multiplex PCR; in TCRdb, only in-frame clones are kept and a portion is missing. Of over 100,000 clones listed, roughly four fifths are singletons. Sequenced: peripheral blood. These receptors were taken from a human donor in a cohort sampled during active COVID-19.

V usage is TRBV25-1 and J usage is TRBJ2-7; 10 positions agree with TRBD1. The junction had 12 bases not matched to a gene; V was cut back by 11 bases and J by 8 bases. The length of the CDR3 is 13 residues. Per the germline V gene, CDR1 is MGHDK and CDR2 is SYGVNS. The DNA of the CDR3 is TGTGCCCCTCCCTCGGACAGGGGGGATCAGCAGTACTTC. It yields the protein CAPPSDRGDQQYF.

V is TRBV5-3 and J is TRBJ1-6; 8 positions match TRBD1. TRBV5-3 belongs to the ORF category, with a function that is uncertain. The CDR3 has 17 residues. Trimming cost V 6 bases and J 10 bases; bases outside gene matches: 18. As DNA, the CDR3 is TGTGCCAGAACCCCATTACCGAAACCGGGACAGGCCTCACCCCTCCACTTT. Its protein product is CARTPLPKPGQASPLHF.

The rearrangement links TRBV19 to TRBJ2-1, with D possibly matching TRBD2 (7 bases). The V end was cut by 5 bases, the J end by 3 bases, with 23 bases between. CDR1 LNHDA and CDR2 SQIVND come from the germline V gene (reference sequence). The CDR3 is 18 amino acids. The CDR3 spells CASSSVGGAAGSYNEQFF. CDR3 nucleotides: TGTGCCAGTAGTTCGGTGGGGGGGGCAGCGGGAAGCTACAATGAGCAGTTCTTC.

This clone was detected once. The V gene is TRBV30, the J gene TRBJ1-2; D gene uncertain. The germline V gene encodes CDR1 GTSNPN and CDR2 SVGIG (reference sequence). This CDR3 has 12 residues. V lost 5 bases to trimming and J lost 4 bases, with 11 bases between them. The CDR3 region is CAWETGSYGYTF. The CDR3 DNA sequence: TGTGCCTGGGAAACCGGGAGCTATGGCTACACCTTC.

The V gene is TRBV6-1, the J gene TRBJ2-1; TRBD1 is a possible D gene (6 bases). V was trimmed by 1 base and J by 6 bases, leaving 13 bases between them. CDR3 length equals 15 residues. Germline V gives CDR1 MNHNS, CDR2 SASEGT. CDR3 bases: TGTGCCAGCAGTGAAGAGCAGGGGCGGGTCAATGAGCAGTTCTTC. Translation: CASSEEQGRVNEQFF.

The CDR3 DNA sequence: TGTGCCAGCAGCTTGGAGCAGGGATACTATGGCTACACCTTC. Protein product: CASSLEQGYYGYTF. V is TRBV5-8 and J is TRBJ1-2; D possibly corresponds to TRBD1 (5 bases). V lost 0 bases and J 3 bases, leaving 9 bases between the germline ends. Germline assignment: CDR1 SGHTS and CDR2 YDEGEE. The CDR3 is 14 residues long.

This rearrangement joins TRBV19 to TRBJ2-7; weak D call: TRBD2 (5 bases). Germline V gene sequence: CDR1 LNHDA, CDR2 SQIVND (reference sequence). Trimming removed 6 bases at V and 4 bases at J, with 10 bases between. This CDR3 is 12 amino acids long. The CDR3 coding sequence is TGTGCCAGTAGGAGCGGAGCGTACGAGCAGTACTTC. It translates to CASRSGAYEQYF.

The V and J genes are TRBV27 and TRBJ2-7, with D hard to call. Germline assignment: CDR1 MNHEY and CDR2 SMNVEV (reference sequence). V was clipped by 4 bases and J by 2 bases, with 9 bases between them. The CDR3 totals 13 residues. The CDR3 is CASSSPPTYEQYF. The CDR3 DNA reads TGTGCCAGCAGTTCCCCACCTACCTACGAGCAGTACTTC.

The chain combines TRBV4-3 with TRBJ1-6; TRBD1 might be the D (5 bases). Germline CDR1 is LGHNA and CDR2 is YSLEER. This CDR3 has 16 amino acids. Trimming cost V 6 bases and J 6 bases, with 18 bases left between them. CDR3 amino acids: CASSLHVQGPNSPLHF. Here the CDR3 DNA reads TGCGCCAGCAGTCTACACGTCCAGGGCCCTAATTCACCCCTCCACTTT.

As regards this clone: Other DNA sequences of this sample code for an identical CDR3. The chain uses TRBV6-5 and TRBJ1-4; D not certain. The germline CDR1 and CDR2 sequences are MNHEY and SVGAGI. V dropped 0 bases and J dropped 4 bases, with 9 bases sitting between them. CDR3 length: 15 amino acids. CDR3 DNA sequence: TGTGCCAGCAGTTACTCCGGTTCTTTTAATGAAAAACTGTTTTTT. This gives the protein CASSYSGSFNEKLFF.

CDR3 in amino acids: CASTRWTANYGYTF. DNA of the CDR3: TGTGCCAGCACCCGGTGGACAGCCAACTATGGCTACACCTTC. The rearrangement joins TRBV6-5 to TRBJ1-2; tentatively, D is TRBD1 (6 bases). This CDR3 is built from 14 residues. V shed 7 bases and J shed 2 bases, with 14 bases lying between them. Germline CDR1 reads MNHEY; CDR2 reads SVGAGI.

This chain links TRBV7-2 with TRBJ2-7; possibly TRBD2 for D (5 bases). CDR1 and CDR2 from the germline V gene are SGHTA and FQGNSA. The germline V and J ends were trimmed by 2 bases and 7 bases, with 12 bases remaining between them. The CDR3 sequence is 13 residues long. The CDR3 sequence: CASSLLAAGEQYF. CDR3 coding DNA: TGTGCCAGCAGCTTACTAGCAGCAGGAGAGCAGTACTTC. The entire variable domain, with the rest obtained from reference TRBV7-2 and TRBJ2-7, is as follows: GAGVSQSPSNKVTEKGKDVELRCDPISGHTALYWYRQSLGQGLEFLIYFQGNSAPDKSGLPSDRFSAERTGGSVSTLTIQRTQQEDSAVYLCASSLLAAGEQYFGPGTRLTVT.

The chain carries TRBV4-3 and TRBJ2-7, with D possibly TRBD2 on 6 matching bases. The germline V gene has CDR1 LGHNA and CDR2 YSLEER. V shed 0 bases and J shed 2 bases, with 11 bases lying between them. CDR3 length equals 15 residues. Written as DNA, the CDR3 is TGCGCCAGCAGCCAAGACGCGGGGACGGCCTACGAGCAGTACTTC. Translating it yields CASSQDAGTAYEQYF.

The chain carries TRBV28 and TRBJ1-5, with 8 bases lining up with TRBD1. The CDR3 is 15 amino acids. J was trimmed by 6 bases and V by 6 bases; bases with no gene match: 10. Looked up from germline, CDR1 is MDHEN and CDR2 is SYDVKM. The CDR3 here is CASRPGQGWTQPQHF. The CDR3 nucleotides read TGTGCCAGCAGACCTGGACAGGGATGGACTCAGCCCCAGCATTTT.

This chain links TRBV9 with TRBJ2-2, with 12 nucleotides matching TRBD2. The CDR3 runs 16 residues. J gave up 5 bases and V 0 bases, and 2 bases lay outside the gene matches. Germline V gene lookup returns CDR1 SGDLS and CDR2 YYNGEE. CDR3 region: CASSVALAGGTGELFF. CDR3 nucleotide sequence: TGTGCCAGCAGCGTAGCTCTAGCGGGGGGGACCGGGGAGCTGTTTTTT.

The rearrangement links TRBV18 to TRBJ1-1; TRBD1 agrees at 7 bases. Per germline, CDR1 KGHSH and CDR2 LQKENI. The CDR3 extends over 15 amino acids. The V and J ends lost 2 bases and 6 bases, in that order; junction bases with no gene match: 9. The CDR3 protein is CASSPKQGPVPEAFF. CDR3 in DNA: TGTGCCAGCTCACCAAAACAGGGGCCCGTGCCTGAAGCTTTCTTT.

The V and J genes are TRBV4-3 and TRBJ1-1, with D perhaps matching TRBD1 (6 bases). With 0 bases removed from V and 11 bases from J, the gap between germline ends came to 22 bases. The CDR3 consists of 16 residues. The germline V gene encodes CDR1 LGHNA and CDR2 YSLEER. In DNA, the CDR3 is TGCGCCAGCAGCCAAGAGCCGACAGGTTTGCTTCTGAGGGCTTTCTTT. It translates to CASSQEPTGLLLRAFF.

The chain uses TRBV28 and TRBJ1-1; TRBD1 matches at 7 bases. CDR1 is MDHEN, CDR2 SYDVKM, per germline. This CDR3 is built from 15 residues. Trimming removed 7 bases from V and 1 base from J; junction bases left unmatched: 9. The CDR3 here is CASMIQGRGNTEAFF. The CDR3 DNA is TGTGCCAGCATGATACAGGGGCGGGGGAACACTGAAGCTTTCTTT.

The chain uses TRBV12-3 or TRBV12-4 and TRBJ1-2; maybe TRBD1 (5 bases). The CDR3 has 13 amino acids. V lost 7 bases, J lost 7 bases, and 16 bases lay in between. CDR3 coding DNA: TGTGCCAGCAATTATGGGGCTGGCGGTGGCTACACCTTC. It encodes CASNYGAGGGYTF.

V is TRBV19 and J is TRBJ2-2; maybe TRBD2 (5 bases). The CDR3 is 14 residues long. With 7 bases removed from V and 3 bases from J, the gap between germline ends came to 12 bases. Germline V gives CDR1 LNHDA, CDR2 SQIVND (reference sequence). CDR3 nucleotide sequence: TGTGCCAGTACCGTGACGGGGTACACCGGGGAGCTGTTTTTT. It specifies CASTVTGYTGELFF.

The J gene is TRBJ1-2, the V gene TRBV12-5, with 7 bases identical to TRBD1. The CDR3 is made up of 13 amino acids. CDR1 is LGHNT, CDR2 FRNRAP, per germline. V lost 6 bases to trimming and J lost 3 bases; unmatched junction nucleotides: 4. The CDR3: CASGSGTDYGYTF. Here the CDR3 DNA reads TGTGCTAGTGGATCCGGGACAGACTATGGCTACACCTTC.

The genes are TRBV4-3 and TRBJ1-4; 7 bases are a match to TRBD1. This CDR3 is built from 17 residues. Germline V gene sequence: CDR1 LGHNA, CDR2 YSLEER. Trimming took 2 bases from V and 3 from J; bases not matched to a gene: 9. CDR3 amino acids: CASSQNPGGLANEKLFF. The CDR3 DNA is TGCGCCAGCAGCCAAAACCCAGGGGGTCTGGCTAATGAAAAACTGTTTTTT.

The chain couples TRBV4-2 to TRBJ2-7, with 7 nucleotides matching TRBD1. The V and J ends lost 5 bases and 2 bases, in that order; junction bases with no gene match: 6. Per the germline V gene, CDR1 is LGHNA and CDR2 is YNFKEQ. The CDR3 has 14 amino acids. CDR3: CASSSVTGAYEQYF. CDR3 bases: TGTGCCAGCAGCTCTGTTACAGGGGCCTACGAGCAGTACTTC.

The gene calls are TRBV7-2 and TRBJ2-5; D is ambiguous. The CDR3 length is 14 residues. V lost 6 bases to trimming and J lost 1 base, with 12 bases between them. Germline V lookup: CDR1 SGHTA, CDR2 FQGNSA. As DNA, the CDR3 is TGTGCCAGCAGGCGGCCGGCGCTCCAAGAGACCCAGTACTTC. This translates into CASRRPALQETQYF. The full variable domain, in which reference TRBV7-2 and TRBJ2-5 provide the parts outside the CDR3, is GAGVSQSPSNKVTEKGKDVELRCDPISGHTALYWYRQSLGQGLEFLIYFQGNSAPDKSGLPSDRFSAERTGGSVSTLTIQRTQQEDSAVYLCASRRPALQETQYFGPGTRLLVL.

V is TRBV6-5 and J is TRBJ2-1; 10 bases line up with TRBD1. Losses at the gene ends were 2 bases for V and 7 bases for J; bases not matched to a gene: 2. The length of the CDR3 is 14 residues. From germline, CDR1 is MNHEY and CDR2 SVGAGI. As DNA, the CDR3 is TGTGCCAGCAGTTACGGGACAGGGGTAAATGAGCAGTTCTTC. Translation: CASSYGTGVNEQFF.

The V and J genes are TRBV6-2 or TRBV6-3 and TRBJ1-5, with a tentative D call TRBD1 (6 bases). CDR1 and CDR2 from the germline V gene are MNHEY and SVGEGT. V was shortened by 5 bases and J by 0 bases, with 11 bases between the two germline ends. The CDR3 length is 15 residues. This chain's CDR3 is CASSGQHYSNQPQHF. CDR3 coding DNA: TGTGCCAGCAGTGGACAGCATTATAGCAATCAGCCCCAGCATTTT.

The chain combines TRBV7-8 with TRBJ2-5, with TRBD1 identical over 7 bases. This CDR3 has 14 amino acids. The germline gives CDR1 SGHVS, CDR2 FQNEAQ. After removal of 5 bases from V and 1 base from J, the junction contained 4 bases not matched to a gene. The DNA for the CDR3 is TGTGCCAGCAGCAAAGGGACAGCCCAAGAGACCCAGTACTTC. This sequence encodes CASSKGTAQETQYF.

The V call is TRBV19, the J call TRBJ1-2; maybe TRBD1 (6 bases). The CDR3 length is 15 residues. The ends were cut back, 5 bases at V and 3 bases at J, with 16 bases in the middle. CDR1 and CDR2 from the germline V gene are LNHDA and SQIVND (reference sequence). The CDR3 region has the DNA TGTGCCAGTAGTTCCTCCGGGGGGGCTCACTATGGCTACACCTTC. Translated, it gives CASSSSGGAHYGYTF.